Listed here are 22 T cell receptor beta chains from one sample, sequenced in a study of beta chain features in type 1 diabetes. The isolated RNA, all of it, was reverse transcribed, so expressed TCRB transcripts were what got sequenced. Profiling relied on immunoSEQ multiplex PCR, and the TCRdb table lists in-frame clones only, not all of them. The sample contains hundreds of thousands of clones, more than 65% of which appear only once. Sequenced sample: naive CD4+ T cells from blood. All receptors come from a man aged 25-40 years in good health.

CDR3 sequence (DNA): TGCGCCAGCAGCTTTATAGGGAACACTGAAGCTTTCTTT. This encodes CASSFIGNTEAFF. The chain combines TRBV5-1 with TRBJ1-1, with no clear D. Germline CDR1 SGHRS, CDR2 YFSETQ. This CDR3 contains 13 residues. Trimming took off 2 bases at V and 1 base at J, with 6 bases between the two ends.

Here the CDR3 reads CAWSGFKGPSNGDGYTF. The CDR3 DNA sequence: TGTGCCTGGAGTGGTTTCAAAGGACCCTCAAATGGGGACGGCTACACCTTC. The chain links TRBV30 to TRBJ1-2; possibly TRBD1 for D (5 bases). Germline V lookup: CDR1 GTSNPN, CDR2 SVGIG (reference sequence). CDR3 length: 17 amino acids. Trimming removed 1 base from V and 8 bases from J, with 26 bases in between.

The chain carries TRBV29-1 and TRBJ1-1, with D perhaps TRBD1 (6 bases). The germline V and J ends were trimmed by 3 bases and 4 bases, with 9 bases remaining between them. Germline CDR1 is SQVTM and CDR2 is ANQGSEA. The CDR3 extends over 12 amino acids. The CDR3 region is CSVDLRGTEAFF. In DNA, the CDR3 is TGCAGCGTTGATCTCAGGGGCACTGAAGCTTTCTTT.

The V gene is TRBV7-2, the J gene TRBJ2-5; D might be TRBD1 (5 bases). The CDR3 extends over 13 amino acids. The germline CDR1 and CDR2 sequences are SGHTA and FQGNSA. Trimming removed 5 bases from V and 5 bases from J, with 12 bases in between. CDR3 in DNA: TGTGCCAGCAGCAGGGGAAAGGAGGAGACCCAGTACTTC. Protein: CASSRGKEETQYF.

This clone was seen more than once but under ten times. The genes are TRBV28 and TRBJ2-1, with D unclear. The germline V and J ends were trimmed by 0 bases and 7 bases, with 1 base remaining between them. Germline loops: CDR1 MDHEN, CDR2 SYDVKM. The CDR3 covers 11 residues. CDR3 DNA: TGTGCCAGCAGTTTATGGAATGAGCAGTTCTTC. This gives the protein CASSLWNEQFF.

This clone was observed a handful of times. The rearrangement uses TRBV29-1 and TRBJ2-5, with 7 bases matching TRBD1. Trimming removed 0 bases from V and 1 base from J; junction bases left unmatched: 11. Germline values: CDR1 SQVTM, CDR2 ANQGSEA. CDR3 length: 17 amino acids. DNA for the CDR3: TGCAGCGTTGAAGAGCTGGACCAGACAGGGTTCCAAGAGACCCAGTACTTC. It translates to CSVEELDQTGFQETQYF.

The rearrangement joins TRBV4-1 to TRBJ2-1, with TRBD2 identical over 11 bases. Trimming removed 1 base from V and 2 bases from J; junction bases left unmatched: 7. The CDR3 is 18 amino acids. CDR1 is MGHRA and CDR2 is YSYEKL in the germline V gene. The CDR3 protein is CASSQGPHSGGAYNEQFF. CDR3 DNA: TGCGCCAGCAGCCAAGGGCCCCATAGCGGGGGGGCCTACAATGAGCAGTTCTTC.

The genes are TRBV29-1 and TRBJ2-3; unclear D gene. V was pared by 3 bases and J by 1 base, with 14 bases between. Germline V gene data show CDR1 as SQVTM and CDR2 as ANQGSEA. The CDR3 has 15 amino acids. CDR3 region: CSVDWGGGGTDTQYF. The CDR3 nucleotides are TGCAGCGTTGACTGGGGTGGTGGTGGCACAGATACGCAGTATTTT.

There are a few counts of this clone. The CDR3 loop reads CASSGAPGGPGDTQYF. The CDR3 DNA sequence: TGTGCCAGCAGCGGGGCCCCGGGAGGGCCAGGGGATACGCAGTATTTT. V is TRBV9 and J is TRBJ2-3; 8 bases are a match to TRBD2. Trimming at V came to 3 bases and at J to 6 bases, leaving 12 bases not matched to a gene. CDR3 size: 16 residues. Germline V gene data show CDR1 as SGDLS and CDR2 as YYNGEE.

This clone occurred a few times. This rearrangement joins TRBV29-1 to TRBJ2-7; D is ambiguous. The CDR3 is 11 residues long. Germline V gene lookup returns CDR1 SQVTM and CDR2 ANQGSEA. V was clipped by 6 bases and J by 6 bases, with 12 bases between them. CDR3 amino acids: CSVTEPGEQYF. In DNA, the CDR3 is TGCAGCGTGACGGAGCCGGGCGAGCAGTACTTC.

DNA of the CDR3: TGTGCCACCAGCAGAGATCTGTTGGCAGGGTTGCGCGGCGGCTACGGCTACACCTTC. This gives the protein CATSRDLLAGLRGGYGYTF. J is TRBJ1-2 and V is TRBV15, with D perhaps TRBD1 (5 bases). The CDR3 is 19 residues long. Germline loops: CDR1 LNHNV, CDR2 YYDKDF (reference sequence). V was clipped by 0 bases and J by 8 bases, with 28 bases between them. Together with reference TRBV15 and TRBJ1-2, the CDR3 gives the full variable domain: DAMVIQNPRYQVTQFGKPVTLSCSQTLNHNVMYWYQQKSSQAPKLLFHYYDKDFNNEADTPDNFQSRRPNTSFCFLDIRSPGLGDTAMYLCATSRDLLAGLRGGYGYTFGSGTRLTVV.

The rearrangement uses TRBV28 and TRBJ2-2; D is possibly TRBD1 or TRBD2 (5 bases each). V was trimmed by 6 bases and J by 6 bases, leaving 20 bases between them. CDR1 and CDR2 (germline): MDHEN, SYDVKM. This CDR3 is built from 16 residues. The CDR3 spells CASSPRSQGDAGELFF. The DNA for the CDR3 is TGTGCCAGCAGCCCCCGGTCCCAAGGGGACGCCGGGGAGCTGTTTTTT.

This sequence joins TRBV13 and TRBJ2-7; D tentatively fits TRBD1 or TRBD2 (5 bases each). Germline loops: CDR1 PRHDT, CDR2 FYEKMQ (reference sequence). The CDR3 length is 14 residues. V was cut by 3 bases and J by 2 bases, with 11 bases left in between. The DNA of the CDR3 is TGTGCCAGCAGCTTCAGGGACGGCCCCTACGAGCAGTACTTC. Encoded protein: CASSFRDGPYEQYF.

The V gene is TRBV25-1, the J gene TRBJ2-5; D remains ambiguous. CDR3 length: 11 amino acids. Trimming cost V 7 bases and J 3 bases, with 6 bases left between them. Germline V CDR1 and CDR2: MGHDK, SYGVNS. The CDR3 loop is CASTHEETQYF. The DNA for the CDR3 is TGTGCCAGCACACACGAAGAGACCCAGTACTTC.

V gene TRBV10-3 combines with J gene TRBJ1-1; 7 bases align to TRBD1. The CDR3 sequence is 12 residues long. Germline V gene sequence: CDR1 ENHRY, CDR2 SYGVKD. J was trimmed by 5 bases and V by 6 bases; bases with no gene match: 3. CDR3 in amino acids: CAIRDRVTEAFF. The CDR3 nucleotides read TGTGCCATCAGAGACAGGGTAACTGAAGCTTTCTTT.

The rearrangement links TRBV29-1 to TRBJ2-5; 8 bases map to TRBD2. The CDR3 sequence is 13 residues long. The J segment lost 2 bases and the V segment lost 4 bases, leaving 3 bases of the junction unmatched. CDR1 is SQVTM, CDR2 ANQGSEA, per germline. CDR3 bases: TGCAGCGTTGTACTAGCGGATCAAGAGACCCAGTACTTC. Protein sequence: CSVVLADQETQYF.

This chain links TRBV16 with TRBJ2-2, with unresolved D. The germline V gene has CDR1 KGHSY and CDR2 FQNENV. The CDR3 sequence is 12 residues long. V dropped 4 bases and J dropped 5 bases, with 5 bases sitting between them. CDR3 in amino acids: CASSRSTGELFF. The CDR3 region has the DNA TGTGCCAGCAGCCGAAGTACCGGGGAGCTGTTTTTT.

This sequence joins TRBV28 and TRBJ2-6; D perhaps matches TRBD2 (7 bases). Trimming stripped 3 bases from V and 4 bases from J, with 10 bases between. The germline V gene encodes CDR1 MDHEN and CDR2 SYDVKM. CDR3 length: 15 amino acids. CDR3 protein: CASSLAGAGANVLTF. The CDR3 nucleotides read TGTGCCAGCAGTTTGGCGGGGGCCGGGGCCAACGTCCTGACTTTC.

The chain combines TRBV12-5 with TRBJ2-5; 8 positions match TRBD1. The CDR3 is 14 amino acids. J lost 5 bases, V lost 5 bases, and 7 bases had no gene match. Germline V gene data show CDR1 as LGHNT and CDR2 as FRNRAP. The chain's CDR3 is CASGDDRGGETQYF. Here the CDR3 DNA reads TGTGCTAGTGGTGATGACAGGGGCGGGGAGACCCAGTACTTC.

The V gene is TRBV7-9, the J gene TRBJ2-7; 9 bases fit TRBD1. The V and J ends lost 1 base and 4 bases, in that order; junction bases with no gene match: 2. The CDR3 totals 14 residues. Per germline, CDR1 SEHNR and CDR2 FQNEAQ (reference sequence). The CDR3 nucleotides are TGTGCCAGCAGCTTAGAACAGGGGGCTTACGAGCAGTACTTC. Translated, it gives CASSLEQGAYEQYF. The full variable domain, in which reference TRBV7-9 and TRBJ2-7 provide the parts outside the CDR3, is DTGVSQNPRHKITKRGQNVTFRCDPISEHNRLYWYRQTLGQGPEFLTYFQNEAQLEKSRLLSDRFSAERPKGSFSTLEIQRTEQGDSAMYLCASSLEQGAYEQYFGPGTRLTVT.

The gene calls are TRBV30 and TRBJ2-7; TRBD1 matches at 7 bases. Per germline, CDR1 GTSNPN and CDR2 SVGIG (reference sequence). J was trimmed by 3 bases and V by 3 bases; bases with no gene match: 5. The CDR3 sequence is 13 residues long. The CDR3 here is CAWSPGQFYEQYF. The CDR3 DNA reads TGTGCCTGGAGCCCGGGACAGTTCTACGAGCAGTACTTC.

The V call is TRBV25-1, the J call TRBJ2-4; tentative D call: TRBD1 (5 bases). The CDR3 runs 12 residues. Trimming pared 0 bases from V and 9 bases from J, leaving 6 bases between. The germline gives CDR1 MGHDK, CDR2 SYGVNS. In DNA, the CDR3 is TGTGCCAGCAGTGAATATAGGGGCATTCAGTACTTC. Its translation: CASSEYRGIQYF.